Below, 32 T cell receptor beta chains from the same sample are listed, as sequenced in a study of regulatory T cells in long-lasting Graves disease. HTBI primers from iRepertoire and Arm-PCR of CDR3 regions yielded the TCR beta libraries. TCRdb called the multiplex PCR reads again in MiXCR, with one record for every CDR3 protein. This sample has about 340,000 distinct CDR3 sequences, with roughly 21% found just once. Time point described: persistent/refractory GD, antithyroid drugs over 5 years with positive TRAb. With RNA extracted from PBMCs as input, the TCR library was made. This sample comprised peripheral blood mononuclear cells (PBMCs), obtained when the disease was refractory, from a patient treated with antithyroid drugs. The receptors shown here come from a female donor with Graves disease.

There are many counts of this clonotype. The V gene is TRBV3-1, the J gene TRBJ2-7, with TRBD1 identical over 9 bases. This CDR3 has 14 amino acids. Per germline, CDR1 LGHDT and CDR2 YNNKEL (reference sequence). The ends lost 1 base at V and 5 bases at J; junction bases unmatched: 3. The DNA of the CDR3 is TGTGCCAGCAGCCAAGGACAGGGGGTCAACGAGCAGTACTTC. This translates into CASSQGQGVNEQYF.

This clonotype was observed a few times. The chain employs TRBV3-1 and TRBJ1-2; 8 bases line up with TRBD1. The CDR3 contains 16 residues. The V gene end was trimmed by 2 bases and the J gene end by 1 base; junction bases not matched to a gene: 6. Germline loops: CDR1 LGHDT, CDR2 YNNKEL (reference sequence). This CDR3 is CASSQKQGAVNYGYTF. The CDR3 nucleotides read TGTGCCAGCAGCCAAAAGCAGGGGGCGGTTAACTATGGCTACACCTTC.

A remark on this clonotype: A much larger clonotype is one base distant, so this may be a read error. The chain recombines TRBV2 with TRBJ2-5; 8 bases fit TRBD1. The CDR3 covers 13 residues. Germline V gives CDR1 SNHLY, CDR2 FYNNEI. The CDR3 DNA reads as TGTGCCAGCAAGAGGGACAGGCAAGAGACCCGGTACTTC. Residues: CASKRDRQETRYF.

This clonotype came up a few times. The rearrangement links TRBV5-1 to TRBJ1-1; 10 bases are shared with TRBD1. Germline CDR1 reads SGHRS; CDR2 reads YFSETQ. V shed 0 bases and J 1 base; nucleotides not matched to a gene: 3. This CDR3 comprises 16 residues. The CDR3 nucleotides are TGCGCCAGCAGCTTGGGACAGGGGGCAAGGAACACTGAAGCTTTCTTT. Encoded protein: CASSLGQGARNTEAFF.

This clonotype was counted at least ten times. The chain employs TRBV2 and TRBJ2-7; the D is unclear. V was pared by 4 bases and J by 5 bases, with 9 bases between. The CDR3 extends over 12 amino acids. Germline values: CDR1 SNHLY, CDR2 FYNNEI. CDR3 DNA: TGTGCCAGCAGTGTATGGGCCAACGAGCAGTACTTC. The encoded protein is CASSVWANEQYF.

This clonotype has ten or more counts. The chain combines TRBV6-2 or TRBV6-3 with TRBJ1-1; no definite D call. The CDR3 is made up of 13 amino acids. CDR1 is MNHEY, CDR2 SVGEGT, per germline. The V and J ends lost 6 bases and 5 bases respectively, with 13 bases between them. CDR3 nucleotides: TGTGCCAGCAGGGTTTCAGCTCGGACTGAAGCTTTCTTT. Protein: CASRVSARTEAFF.

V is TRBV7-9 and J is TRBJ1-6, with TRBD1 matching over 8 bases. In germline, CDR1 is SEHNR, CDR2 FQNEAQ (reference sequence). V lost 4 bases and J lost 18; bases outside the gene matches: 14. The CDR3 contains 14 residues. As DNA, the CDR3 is TGTGCCAGCAGCTCCTCCAGGGGGCCCCTGGGACCCCACTTT. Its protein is CASSSSRGPLGPHF.

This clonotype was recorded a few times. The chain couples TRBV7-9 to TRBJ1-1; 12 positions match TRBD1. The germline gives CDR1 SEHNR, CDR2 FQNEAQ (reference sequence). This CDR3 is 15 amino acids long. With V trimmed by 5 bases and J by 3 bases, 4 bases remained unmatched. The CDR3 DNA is TGTGCCAGCAGCCCGGGACAGGGGGCCGACACTGAAGCTTTCTTT. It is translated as CASSPGQGADTEAFF.

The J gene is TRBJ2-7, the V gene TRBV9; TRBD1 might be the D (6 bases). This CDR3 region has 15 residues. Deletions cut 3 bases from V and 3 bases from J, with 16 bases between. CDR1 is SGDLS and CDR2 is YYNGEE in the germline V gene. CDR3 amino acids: CASSEGVSAIYEQYF. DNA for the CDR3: TGTGCCAGCAGCGAGGGGGTGTCAGCCATCTACGAGCAGTACTTC.

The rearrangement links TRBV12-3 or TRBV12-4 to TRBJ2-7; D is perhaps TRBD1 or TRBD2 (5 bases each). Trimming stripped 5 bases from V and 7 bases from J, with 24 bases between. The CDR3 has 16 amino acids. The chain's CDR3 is CASSQEFRGPGWEQYF. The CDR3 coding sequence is TGTGCCAGCAGTCAAGAGTTTAGAGGGCCAGGGTGGGAGCAGTACTTC.

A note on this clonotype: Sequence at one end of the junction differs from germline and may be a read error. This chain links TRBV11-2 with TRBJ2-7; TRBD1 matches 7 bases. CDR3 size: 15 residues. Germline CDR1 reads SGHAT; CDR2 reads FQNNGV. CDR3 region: CASSRQGLSSYEQHF. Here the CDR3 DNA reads TGTGCCAGCTCGAGACAGGGTCTGAGCTCCTACGAGCAGCACTTC.

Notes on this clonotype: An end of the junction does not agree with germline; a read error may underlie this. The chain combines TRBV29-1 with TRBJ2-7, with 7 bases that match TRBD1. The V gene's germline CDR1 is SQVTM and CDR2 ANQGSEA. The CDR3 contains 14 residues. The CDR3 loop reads CSVGPLTGAYEQNF. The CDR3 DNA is TGCAGCGTTGGACCCCTCACAGGGGCCTACGAGCAGAACTTC.

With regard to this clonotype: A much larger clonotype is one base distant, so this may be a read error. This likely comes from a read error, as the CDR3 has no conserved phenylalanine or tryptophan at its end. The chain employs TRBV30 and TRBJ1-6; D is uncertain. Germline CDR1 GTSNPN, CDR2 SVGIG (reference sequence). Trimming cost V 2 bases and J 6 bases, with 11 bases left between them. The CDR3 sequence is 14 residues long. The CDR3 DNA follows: TGTGCCTGGAGTAGAAGCCAAATTAATTCACCCCTCCACCTT. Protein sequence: CAWSRSQINSPLHL.

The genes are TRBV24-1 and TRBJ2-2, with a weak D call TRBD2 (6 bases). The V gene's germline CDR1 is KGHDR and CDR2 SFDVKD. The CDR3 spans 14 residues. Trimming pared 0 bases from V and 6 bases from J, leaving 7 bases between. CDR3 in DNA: TGTGCCACCAGTGATTTGCCGGGAGCCGGGGAGCTGTTTTTT. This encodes CATSDLPGAGELFF.

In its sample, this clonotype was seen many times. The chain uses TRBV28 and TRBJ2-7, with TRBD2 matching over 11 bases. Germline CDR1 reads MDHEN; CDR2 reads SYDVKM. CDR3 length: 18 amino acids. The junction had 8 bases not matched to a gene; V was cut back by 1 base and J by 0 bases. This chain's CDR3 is CASSLLASGRPSSYEQYF. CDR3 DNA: TGTGCCAGCAGTTTATTGGCTAGCGGGAGGCCCAGCTCCTACGAGCAGTACTTC.

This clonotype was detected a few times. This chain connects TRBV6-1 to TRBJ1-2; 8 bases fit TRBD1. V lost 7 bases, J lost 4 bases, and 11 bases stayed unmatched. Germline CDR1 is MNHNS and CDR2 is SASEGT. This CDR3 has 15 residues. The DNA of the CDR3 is TGTGCCAGCAAAGGGGCAGGGGGCGGTAGCTATGGCTACACCTTC. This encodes CASKGAGGGSYGYTF.

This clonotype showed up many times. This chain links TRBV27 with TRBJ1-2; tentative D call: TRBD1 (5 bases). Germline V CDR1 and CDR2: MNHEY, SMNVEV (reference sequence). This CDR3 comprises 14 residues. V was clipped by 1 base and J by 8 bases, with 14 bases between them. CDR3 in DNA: TGTGCCAGCAGTTTATTGGACAAAGGCGGAGGCTACACCTTC. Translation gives CASSLLDKGGGYTF.

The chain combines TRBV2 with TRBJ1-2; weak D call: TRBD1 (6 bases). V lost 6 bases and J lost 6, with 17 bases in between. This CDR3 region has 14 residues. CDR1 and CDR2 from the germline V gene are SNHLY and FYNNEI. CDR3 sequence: CASSLVTRGHGYTF. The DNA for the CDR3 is TGTGCCAGCAGCTTAGTCACCAGGGGCCATGGCTACACCTTC.

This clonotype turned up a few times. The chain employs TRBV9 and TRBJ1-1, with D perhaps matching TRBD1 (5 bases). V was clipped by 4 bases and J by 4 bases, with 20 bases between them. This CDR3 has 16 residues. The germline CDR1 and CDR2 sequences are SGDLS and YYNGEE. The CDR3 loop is CASSPQTGGRATEAFF. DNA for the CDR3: TGTGCCAGCAGCCCCCAGACGGGGGGGAGGGCCACTGAAGCTTTCTTT. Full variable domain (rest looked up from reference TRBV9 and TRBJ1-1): DSGVTQTPKHLITATGQRVTLRCSPRSGDLSVYWYQQSLDQGLQFLIQYYNGEERAKGNILERFSAQQFPDLHSELNLSSLELGDSALYFCASSPQTGGRATEAFFGQGTRLTVV.

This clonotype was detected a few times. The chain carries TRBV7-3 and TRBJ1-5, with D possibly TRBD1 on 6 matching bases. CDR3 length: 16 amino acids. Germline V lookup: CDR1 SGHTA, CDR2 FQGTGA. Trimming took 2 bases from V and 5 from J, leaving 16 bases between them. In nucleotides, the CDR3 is TGTGCCAGCAGCTTAGGGGCTCAGGGGTCGTATCAGCCCCAGCATTTT. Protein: CASSLGAQGSYQPQHF. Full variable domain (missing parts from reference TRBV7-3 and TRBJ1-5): GAGVSQTPSNKVTEKGKYVELRCDPISGHTALYWYRQSLGQGPEFLIYFQGTGAADDSGLPNDRFFAVRPEGSVSTLKIQRTERGDSAVYLCASSLGAQGSYQPQHFGDGTRLSIL.

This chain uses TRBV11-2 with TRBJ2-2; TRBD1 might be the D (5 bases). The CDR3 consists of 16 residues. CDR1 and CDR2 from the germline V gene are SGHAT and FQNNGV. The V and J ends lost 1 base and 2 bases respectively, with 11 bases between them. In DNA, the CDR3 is TGTGCCAGCAGCTTAGGACCAGGGCCTAACACCGGGGAGCTGTTTTTT. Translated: CASSLGPGPNTGELFF.

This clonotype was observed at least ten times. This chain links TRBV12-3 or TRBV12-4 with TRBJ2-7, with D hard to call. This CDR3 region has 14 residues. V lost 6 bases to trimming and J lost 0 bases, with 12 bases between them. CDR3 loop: CASSPTAISYEQYF. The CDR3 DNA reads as TGTGCCAGCAGCCCGACCGCGATCTCCTACGAGCAGTACTTC.

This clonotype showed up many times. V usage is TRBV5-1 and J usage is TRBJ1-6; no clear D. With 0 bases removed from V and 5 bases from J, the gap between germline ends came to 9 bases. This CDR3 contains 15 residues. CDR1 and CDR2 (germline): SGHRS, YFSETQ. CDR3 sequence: CASSLDARNNSPLHF. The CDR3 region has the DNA TGCGCCAGCAGCTTGGATGCCAGAAATAATTCACCCCTCCACTTT. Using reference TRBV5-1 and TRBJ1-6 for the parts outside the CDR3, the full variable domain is KAGVTQTPRYLIKTRGQQVTLSCSPISGHRSVSWYQQTPGQGLQFLFEYFSETQRNKGNFPGRFSGRQFSNSRSEMNVSTLELGDSALYLCASSLDARNNSPLHFGNGTRLTVT.

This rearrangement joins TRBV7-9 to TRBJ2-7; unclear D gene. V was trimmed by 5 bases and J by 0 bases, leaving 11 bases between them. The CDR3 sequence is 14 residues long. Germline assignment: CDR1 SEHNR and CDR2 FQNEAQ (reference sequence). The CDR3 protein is CASSAPVPSYEQYF. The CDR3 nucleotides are TGTGCCAGCAGCGCGCCTGTCCCCTCCTACGAGCAGTACTTC.

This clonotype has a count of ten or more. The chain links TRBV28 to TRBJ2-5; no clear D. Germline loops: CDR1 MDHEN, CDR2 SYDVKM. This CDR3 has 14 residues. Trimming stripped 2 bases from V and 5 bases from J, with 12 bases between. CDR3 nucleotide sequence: TGTGCCAGCAGTTTAGCTGGGCCCCCGGAGACCCAGTACTTC. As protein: CASSLAGPPETQYF.

The CDR3 DNA sequence: TGTGCCAGCAGCTTGAACTCATTGAACACTGAAGCTTTCTTT. The encoded protein is CASSLNSLNTEAFF. The chain is built from TRBV7-2 and TRBJ1-1; no clear D gene. The germline gives CDR1 SGHTA, CDR2 FQGNSA. The CDR3 is made up of 14 amino acids. Trimming pared 3 bases from V and 0 bases from J, leaving 8 bases between.

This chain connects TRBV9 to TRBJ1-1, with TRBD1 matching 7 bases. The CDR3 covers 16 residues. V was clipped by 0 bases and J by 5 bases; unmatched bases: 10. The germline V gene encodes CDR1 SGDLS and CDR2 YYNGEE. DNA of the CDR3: TGTGCCAGCAGCGTAGGTTCGACAGGGCTTTATACTGAAGCTTTCTTT. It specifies CASSVGSTGLYTEAFF.

The CDR3 reads CASKAGTEAFF. In nucleotides, the CDR3 is TGTGCCAGCAAAGCGGGTACTGAAGCTTTCTTT. The J gene is TRBJ1-1, the V gene TRBV25-1; no clear D gene. CDR3 length: 11 amino acids. Trimming cost V 7 bases and J 5 bases, with 8 bases left between them. Per the germline V gene, CDR1 is MGHDK and CDR2 is SYGVNS.

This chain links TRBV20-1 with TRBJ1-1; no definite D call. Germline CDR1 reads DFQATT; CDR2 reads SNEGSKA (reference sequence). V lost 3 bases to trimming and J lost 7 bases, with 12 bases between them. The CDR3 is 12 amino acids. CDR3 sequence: CSARGNSVEAFF. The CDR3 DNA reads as TGCAGTGCTAGGGGTAATTCGGTTGAAGCTTTCTTT.

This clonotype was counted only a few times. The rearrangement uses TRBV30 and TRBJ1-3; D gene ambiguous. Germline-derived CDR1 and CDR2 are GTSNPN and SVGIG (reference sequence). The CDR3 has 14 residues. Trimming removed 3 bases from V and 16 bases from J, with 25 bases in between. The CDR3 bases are TGTGCCTGGAGGGTTCGGCACATAGACTATCCCCTTTATTTT. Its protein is CAWRVRHIDYPLYF.

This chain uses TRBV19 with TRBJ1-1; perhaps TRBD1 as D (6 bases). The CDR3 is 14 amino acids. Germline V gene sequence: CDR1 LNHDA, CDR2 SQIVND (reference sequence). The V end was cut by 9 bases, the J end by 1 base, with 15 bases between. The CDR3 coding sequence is TGTGCCAGCCTGGAGGGGGGCGAGAACACTGAAGCTTTCTTT. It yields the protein CASLEGGENTEAFF.

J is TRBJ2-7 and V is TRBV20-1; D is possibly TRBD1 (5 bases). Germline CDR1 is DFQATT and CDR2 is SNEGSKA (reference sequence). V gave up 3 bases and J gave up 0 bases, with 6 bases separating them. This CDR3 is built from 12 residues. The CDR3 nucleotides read TGCAGTGCTAGCGACAGCTCCTACGAGCAGTACTTC. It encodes CSASDSSYEQYF.